Listed below are T cell receptor beta chains from one sample, sequenced in a study of blood T cell repertoires in COVID-19. Sequencing used immunoSEQ multiplex PCR; TCRdb keeps in-frame clones, though not all of them. The sample carries 85,000 to 100,000 clones, about four fifths recorded once. The specimen sequenced was peripheral blood. The source of these receptors is a woman over 75 with active or convalescent COVID-19. Both conserved end residues are part of each CDR3. D genes are given only for firm matches. The size of a clone is reported for some rows only, either as once, few or many, or as a class for expanded clones.

j_call clone_size d_call v_call cdr3_nt cdr3_aa
TRBJ1-1 few TRBD1 TRBV18 TGTGCCAGCTCGCAACAGGGGCCTGTTGACACTGAAGCTTTCTTT CASSQQGPVDTEAFF
TRBJ2-1 . TRBD2 TRBV9 TGTGCCAGCAGCGTGGGACTAGCGGGTGATTACAATGAGCAGTTCTTC CASSVGLAGDYNEQFF
TRBJ1-1 . . TRBV24-1 TGTGCCACCGGGCCTGAAGCTTTCTTT CATGPEAFF
TRBJ2-2 . . TRBV18 TGTGCCAGCTCACCAAATCCTGTCCCCACCGGGGAGCTGTTTTTT CASSPNPVPTGELFF
TRBJ2-3 . . TRBV5-1 TGCGCCAGCAGAGGCGGCAGCTACAGCACAGATACGCAGTATTTT CASRGGSYSTDTQYF
TRBJ1-5 . TRBD1 TRBV5-3 TGTGCCAGAAGTAAAACCACCGGGACAGGTGATAATCAGCCCCAGCATTTT CARSKTTGTGDNQPQHF
TRBJ2-3 . TRBD1 TRBV18 TGTGCCAGCTTACAAAGGACAGGTCAGAGCACAGATACGCAGTATTTT CASLQRTGQSTDTQYF
TRBJ1-6 . TRBD1 TRBV27 TGTGCCACCACACCGCGCCAGGGGGCATCACCCCTCCACTTT CATTPRQGASPLHF
TRBJ2-7 few TRBD2 TRBV4-1 TGCGCCAGCAGCCAAAACAGGGTCTCCGGACTAGCGGGACCCGAGCAGTACTTC CASSQNRVSGLAGPEQYF
TRBJ2-3 once . TRBV19 TGTGCCAGTAGATCCCAGGGCAGCACAGATACGCAGTATTTT CASRSQGSTDTQYF
TRBJ2-5 few . TRBV4-1 TGCGCCAGCAGCCAAGATCCTACTCAAGAGACCCAGTACTTC CASSQDPTQETQYF
TRBJ2-7 . TRBD2 TRBV6-1 TGTGCCAGCAGTGAAGCGTGGGACTACTACGAGCAGTACTTC CASSEAWDYYEQYF
TRBJ2-7 once TRBD2 TRBV7-9 TGTGCCAGCAGCTTAGCGCTAAGCGGGAGCTCCTACGAGCAGTACTTC CASSLALSGSSYEQYF
TRBJ1-1 . . TRBV19 TGTGCCAGTAGTACGACAGGAAACACTGAAGCTTTCTTT CASSTTGNTEAFF
TRBJ1-5 . . TRBV23-1 TGCGCCAGCAGTCAATCGGACCTGGATGGACTTGGGCAGGGGCTCAATCAGCCCCAGCATTTT CASSQSDLDGLGQGLNQPQHF
TRBJ2-1 . TRBD2 TRBV7-3 TGTGCCAGCAGCCCCCGACTAGCGGGATACAATGAGCAGTTCTTC CASSPRLAGYNEQFF
TRBJ1-6 . . TRBV5-1 TGCGCCAGCAGCCGGGATGGCAGGACGGAGTCACCCCTCCACTTT CASSRDGRTESPLHF
TRBJ2-7 . TRBD1 TRBV6-5 TGTGCCACTTCGACAGGGCCCTCCTACGAGCAGTACTTC CATSTGPSYEQYF
TRBJ1-1 . . TRBV27 TGTGCCAGCAGTTTCGGGTGGAACACTGAAGCTTTCTTT CASSFGWNTEAFF
TRBJ1-1 few TRBD1 TRBV14 TGTGCCAGCAGGCGACAGGGGGCGCGGGGAGCTTTCTTT CASRRQGARGAFF
TRBJ1-4 . . TRBV5-4 TGTGCCAGCAGCTCCGGACAGCTTAATGAAAAACTGTTTTTT CASSSGQLNEKLFF
TRBJ2-7 . TRBD2 TRBV11-2 TGTGCCAGCAGCTTAGCTAGCGGGAGTAAGAGTGAGCAGTACTTC CASSLASGSKSEQYF
TRBJ2-1 . TRBD2 TRBV28 TGTGCCAGCAGTAGGGCTAGCGGGAGGAATGAGCAGTTCTTC CASSRASGRNEQFF
TRBJ2-6 . . TRBV9 TGTGCCAGCAGCAGCAAGGTCGGGTCTGGCTCTGGGGCCAACGTCCTGACTTTC CASSSKVGSGSGANVLTF
TRBJ2-5 few . TRBV6-2/TRBV6-3 TGTGCCAGCAGCCGGGACAACAACCAAGAGACCCAGTACTTC CASSRDNNQETQYF
TRBJ2-7 . TRBD2 TRBV2 TGTGCCAGCAGTGAGTACCTAGCGGGAGGCGAGCAGTACTTC CASSEYLAGGEQYF
TRBJ2-7 once TRBD1 TRBV5-1 TGTGCCAGCAGCTTGGACAGGGAAACTCCCTACGAGCAGTACTTC CASSLDRETPYEQYF
TRBJ2-1 few TRBD2 TRBV6-2/TRBV6-3 TGTGCCAGCAGTTACCTCGGACTAGCTGAGCAGTTCTTC CASSYLGLAEQFF
TRBJ1-2 . . TRBV23-1 TGCGCCAGCAGTCAAGCCAACGGACAGTTAGATGGCTACACCTTC CASSQANGQLDGYTF
TRBJ1-4 . . TRBV5-5 TGTGCCAGCAGCCCCGCCGGGACAAGAAATGAAAAACTGTTTTTT CASSPAGTRNEKLFF
TRBJ1-1 . . TRBV3-1/TRBV3-2 TGTGCCAGCAGCCAAGTCGGTAGAAACACTGAAGCTTTCTTT CASSQVGRNTEAFF
TRBJ1-2 . TRBD1 TRBV7-3 TGTGCCAGCAGCTCACCCAGGGGGCTCTATGGCTACACCTTC CASSSPRGLYGYTF
TRBJ2-7 . TRBD1 TRBV14 TGTGCCAGCAGCCAAGAGCTACAGGGGCTGCAGTACTTC CASSQELQGLQYF
TRBJ2-3 few . TRBV18 TGTGCCAGCTCACCAACCCCCCAGTTCACAGATACGCAGTATTTT CASSPTPQFTDTQYF
TRBJ1-5 . TRBD1 TRBV19 TGTGCCAGTAGTGTCTCAGGGGGGAAGGATCAGCCCCAGCATTTT CASSVSGGKDQPQHF
TRBJ2-1 . TRBD2 TRBV6-5 TGTGCCAGCAGGCCTGGGACTAACAATGAGCAGTTCTTC CASRPGTNNEQFF
TRBJ1-3 . . TRBV30 TGTGCCTGGAGTGTACCTCGTCCTCAGGGGTACTCTGGAAACACCATATATTTT CAWSVPRPQGYSGNTIYF
TRBJ2-5 . TRBD2 TRBV7-3 TGTGCCAGCAGCACGGGACTAGCGGGCGGGCAAGAGACCCAGTACTTC CASSTGLAGGQETQYF
TRBJ2-7 . . TRBV6-5 TGTGCCAGCACGGGACTTTCCTACTACGAGCAGTACTTC CASTGLSYYEQYF
TRBJ2-7 few . TRBV7-6 TGTGCCAGCAGCTCGACAGAATCCGAGCAGTACTTC CASSSTESEQYF
TRBJ2-3 . . TRBV11-3 TGTGCCAGCAGCGTAGGCCAGGGTTCGGTGGTCGATACGCAGTATTTT CASSVGQGSVVDTQYF
TRBJ1-2 . . TRBV2 TGTGCCAGCTGGGGGGGTTTAAACTATGGCTACACCTTC CASWGGLNYGYTF
TRBJ2-7 . . TRBV12-3/TRBV12-4 TGTGCCAGCAGTTTAGCGAGGTACGAGCAGTACTTC CASSLARYEQYF
TRBJ2-3 once . TRBV29-1 TGCAGCGTACTGATGGTTACTAGCACAGATACGCAGTATTTT CSVLMVTSTDTQYF
TRBJ2-1 . TRBD2 TRBV7-2 TGTGCCAGCACCTTATTAGCGGGGTTCTACAATGAGCAGTTCTTC CASTLLAGFYNEQFF
TRBJ2-3 . . TRBV6-5 TGTGCCAGCATGGAACAGGGTTGGGCAGATACGCAGTATTTT CASMEQGWADTQYF
TRBJ2-1 . . TRBV5-1 TGCGCCAGCAGCTTGAACGGCCCGGAGAATGAGCAGTTCTTC CASSLNGPENEQFF
TRBJ2-3 . TRBD2 TRBV28 TGTGCCAGCAGTCCCCGGGGGGGCGGTTTGGATACGCAGTATTTT CASSPRGGGLDTQYF
TRBJ2-5 once TRBD1 TRBV5-4 TGTGCCAGCAGCCGTGAACAGGGGCTTGGAGAGACCCAGTACTTC CASSREQGLGETQYF
TRBJ2-3 . TRBD2 TRBV5-6 TGTGCCAGCAGCAGACTAGCGGGATCCACAGATACGCAGTATTTT CASSRLAGSTDTQYF
TRBJ1-1 . . TRBV23-1 TGCGCCAGCAGTCAATCGACAGATAACACTGAAGCTTTCTTT CASSQSTDNTEAFF
TRBJ1-1 . . TRBV6-5 TGTGCCAGCGTGGCGCCCCCGAGGGCTTTCTTT CASVAPPRAFF
TRBJ2-7 few . TRBV11-2 TGTGCCAGCAGCCGGGCCGCAGGGTCCGAGCAGTACTTC CASSRAAGSEQYF